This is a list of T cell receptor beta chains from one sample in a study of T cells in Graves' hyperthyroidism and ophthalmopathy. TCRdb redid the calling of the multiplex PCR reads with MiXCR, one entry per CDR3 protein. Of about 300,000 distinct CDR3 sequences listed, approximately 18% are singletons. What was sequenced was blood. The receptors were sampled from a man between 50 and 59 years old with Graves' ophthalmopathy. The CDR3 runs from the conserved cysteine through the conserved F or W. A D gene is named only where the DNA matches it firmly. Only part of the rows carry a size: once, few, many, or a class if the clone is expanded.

CDR3 DNA: TGTGCCAGCAGTGAAGCTCCCGAGGCCAACGTCCTGACTTTC
CDR3 protein: CASSEAPEANVLTF
J gene: TRBJ2-6
D gene: .
V gene: TRBV6-1
clone size: .

CDR3 DNA: TGTGCCAGCAGTTGGACAGGGCTAGGCAATCAGCCCCAGCATTTT
CDR3 protein: CASSWTGLGNQPQHF
J gene: TRBJ1-5
D gene: TRBD1
V gene: TRBV28
clone size: few

CDR3 DNA: TGTGCCAGCAGCTTGGACTCCATACCCACAGATACGCAGTATTTT
CDR3 protein: CASSLDSIPTDTQYF
J gene: TRBJ2-3
D gene: .
V gene: TRBV7-3
clone size: many

CDR3 DNA: TGTGCCAGCAGTTTACGGGGTAGCGGGAGTTTAAGCTACGAGCAGTACTTC
CDR3 protein: CASSLRGSGSLSYEQYF
J gene: TRBJ2-7
D gene: TRBD2
V gene: TRBV12-3/TRBV12-4
clone size: .

CDR3 DNA: TGTGCTAGCAGCTCGCCCCTGGACAGGTTCTCCTACGAGCAGTACTTC
CDR3 protein: CASSSPLDRFSYEQYF
J gene: TRBJ2-7
D gene: TRBD1
V gene: TRBV7-7
clone size: many

CDR3 DNA: TGTGCCAGCAGTGCCCAGGGGACGAAAGGCTACGAGCAGTACTTC
CDR3 protein: CASSAQGTKGYEQYF
J gene: TRBJ2-7
D gene: .
V gene: TRBV6-1
clone size: many

CDR3 DNA: TGTGCCAGCAGGTTACCCGGGACCCGCGATGAGCAGTTCTTC
CDR3 protein: CASRLPGTRDEQFF
J gene: TRBJ2-1
D gene: .
V gene: TRBV12-3/TRBV12-4
clone size: many

CDR3 DNA: TGTGCCAGCAGCTTAGATTACGAGGCAGGGATATCCTACGAGCAGTACTTC
CDR3 protein: CASSLDYEAGISYEQYF
J gene: TRBJ2-7
D gene: .
V gene: TRBV11-2
clone size: many

CDR3 DNA: TGTGCCAGCAGGTACAGGGCCAGGAGCACTGAAGCTTTCTTT
CDR3 protein: CASRYRARSTEAFF
J gene: TRBJ1-1
D gene: .
V gene: TRBV5-6
clone size: many

CDR3 DNA: TGCGCCAGCAGCTTGGCCCCCAGCGGGAGTAGGGATGAGCAGTTCTTC
CDR3 protein: CASSLAPSGSRDEQFF
J gene: TRBJ2-1
D gene: TRBD2
V gene: TRBV5-1
clone size: many

CDR3 DNA: TGTGCCTGGAGTGTTTTCGAGGTTTTAGGCACTGAAGCTTTCTTT
CDR3 protein: CAWSVFEVLGTEAFF
J gene: TRBJ1-1
D gene: .
V gene: TRBV30
clone size: many